These 14 T cell receptor beta chains share one sample of origin, sequenced in a study of early T cells in non-severe SARS-CoV-2 infection. A single record per CDR3 protein comes from TCRdb applying MiXCR to the 5' RACE reads. There are fewer than 65,000 distinct CDR3 sequences in the sample; around 9.3% occur only once, and roughly 4.5% lies in the top ten. The sample consisted of whole blood. The receptors shown here come from an adult who was a healthcare worker with PCR-confirmed SARS-CoV-2 infection or an uninfected control (not recorded which).

The sample holds many counts of this clonotype. V and J are TRBV18 and TRBJ1-1, with TRBD1 as a possible D gene (5 bases). Trimming took 2 bases from V and 3 from J, leaving 10 bases between them. Germline V gene lookup returns CDR1 KGHSH and CDR2 LQKENI. The CDR3 totals 14 residues. The CDR3, as DNA: TGTGCCAGCTCACCATCGGGGGTAGACACTGAAGCTTTCTTT. Amino acid sequence: CASSPSGVDTEAFF.

This rearrangement joins TRBV9 to TRBJ2-3, with TRBD2 as a possible D gene (7 bases). Germline V gene data show CDR1 as SGDLS and CDR2 as YYNGEE. V was cut by 3 bases and J by 6 bases, with 11 bases left in between. The CDR3 sequence is 13 residues long. The CDR3 loop is CASSGGGVDTQYF. In nucleotides, the CDR3 is TGTGCCAGCAGCGGAGGGGGGGTCGATACGCAGTATTTT.

The V and J genes are TRBV5-5 and TRBJ1-2, with D perhaps matching TRBD1 (6 bases). The CDR3 totals 15 residues. V lost 4 bases and J lost 5, with 18 bases in between. Germline CDR1 is SGHKS and CDR2 is YYEKEE (reference sequence). The CDR3 DNA reads as TGTGCCAGCAGCCCCCGTCCTGGGACATTTTATGGCTACACCTTC. Its protein is CASSPRPGTFYGYTF.

This clonotype was counted a few times. The chain has TRBV9 and TRBJ2-1, with a possible D match to TRBD2 (5 bases). The CDR3 totals 15 residues. Germline lookup yields CDR1 SGDLS and CDR2 YYNGEE. V lost 4 bases, J lost 2 bases, and 13 bases lay in between. CDR3 nucleotides: TGTGCCAGCAGCCCACGGGGTACCCCCTACAATGAGCAGTTCTTC. It translates to CASSPRGTPYNEQFF.

As to this clonotype: A read error may explain this, as a much larger clone is one base away. The J gene is TRBJ2-2, the V gene TRBV14, with D maybe TRBD2 (5 bases). This CDR3 is built from 13 residues. In germline, CDR1 is SGHDN, CDR2 FVKESK. The CDR3 DNA reads TGTGCCAGCAGCGTCGATTTGGCCGGGGAGCCGTTTTTT. Amino acids: CASSVDLAGEPFF.

There are many counts of this clonotype. The gene calls are TRBV11-1 and TRBJ2-7; possible D gene TRBD2, 5 bases. The germline V gene has CDR1 SGHAT and CDR2 FQDESV (reference sequence). This CDR3 contains 14 residues. Trimming removed 5 bases from V and 4 bases from J, with 15 bases in between. CDR3 in DNA: TGTGCCAGCAGCCCGCGAGGACTGTTGTACGAGCAGTACTTC. It is translated as CASSPRGLLYEQYF. The variable domain in full, with the rest retrieved from reference TRBV11-1 and TRBJ2-7, is EAEVAQSPRYKITEKSQAVAFWCDPISGHATLYWYRQILGQGPELLVQFQDESVVDDSQLPKDRFSAERLKGVDSTLKIQPAELGDSAMYLCASSPRGLLYEQYFGPGTRLTVT.

This clonotype has ten or more counts. The chain has TRBV3-1 and TRBJ2-1, with D tentatively TRBD2 (5 bases). The germline V and J ends were trimmed by 4 bases and 2 bases, with 9 bases remaining between them. This CDR3 has 14 residues. The germline CDR1 and CDR2 sequences are LGHDT and YNNKEL (reference sequence). The DNA of the CDR3 is TGTGCCAGCAGCCCAAGAGGGACCTACAATGAGCAGTTCTTC. It is translated as CASSPRGTYNEQFF.

In its sample, this clonotype was seen many times. The gene calls are TRBV24-1 and TRBJ2-7, with 10 bases identical to TRBD1. There are 15 residues in the CDR3. Germline CDR1 is KGHDR and CDR2 is SFDVKD. J gave up 6 bases and V 3 bases, and 7 bases lay outside the gene matches. CDR3 DNA sequence: TGTGCCACCAGTGATCCCGGGACAGGGGTTTCCGAGCAGTACTTC. Its protein product is CATSDPGTGVSEQYF.

Only a few counts were recorded for this clonotype. The rearrangement uses TRBV6-1 and TRBJ2-1; D is ambiguous. This CDR3 is built from 13 residues. The V gene's germline CDR1 is MNHNS and CDR2 SASEGT. The CDR3 sequence is CGVARVSYNEQFF. The CDR3 bases are TGTGGCGTCGCCCGGGTTTCCTACAATGAGCAGTTCTTC.

In this sample, this clonotype turned up many times. The gene calls are TRBV27 and TRBJ2-1, with 9 bases that match TRBD2. Germline assignment: CDR1 MNHEY and CDR2 SMNVEV (reference sequence). This CDR3 has 15 residues. V lost 5 bases to trimming and J lost 6 bases; unmatched junction nucleotides: 8. The CDR3 bases are TGTGCCAGCAGTAATGCGGGGGGGCCTTTCAATGAGCAGTTCTTC. Protein: CASSNAGGPFNEQFF.

V is TRBV5-1 and J is TRBJ2-3, with 11 bases that match TRBD2. The CDR3 has 16 amino acids. The V gene end was trimmed by 4 bases and the J gene end by 4 bases; junction bases not matched to a gene: 8. CDR1 and CDR2 (germline): SGHRS, YFSETQ. CDR3 sequence: CASSGLAGGKADTQYF. The CDR3 DNA sequence: TGCGCCAGCAGCGGATTAGCGGGAGGGAAGGCAGATACGCAGTATTTT. The complete variable domain, with remaining parts taken from reference TRBV5-1 and TRBJ2-3, reads KAGVTQTPRYLIKTRGQQVTLSCSPISGHRSVSWYQQTPGQGLQFLFEYFSETQRNKGNFPGRFSGRQFSNSRSEMNVSTLELGDSALYLCASSGLAGGKADTQYFGPGTRLTVL.

The chain recombines TRBV4-1 with TRBJ1-4; the match to TRBD1 covers 7 bases. CDR3 length equals 21 residues. The junction had 24 bases not matched to a gene; V was cut back by 4 bases and J by 4 bases. In germline, CDR1 is MGHRA, CDR2 YSYEKL. The chain's CDR3 is CASSPRTGKLPFYPYNEKLFF. CDR3 in DNA: TGCGCCAGCAGCCCGAGGACAGGAAAGCTCCCCTTCTACCCTTATAATGAAAAACTGTTTTTT.

This clonotype has at least ten counts. The rearrangement joins TRBV7-8 to TRBJ1-6, with TRBD1 identical over 9 bases. Germline V gene sequence: CDR1 SGHVS, CDR2 FQNEAQ. The V segment lost 4 bases and the J segment 7 bases; nucleotides outside the gene matches: 17. The CDR3 runs 19 residues. As DNA, the CDR3 is TGTGCCAGCAGCTCCAGGGTGGGGCTCGGACAGGGGATCAATTCACCCCTCCACTTT. Translating gives CASSSRVGLGQGINSPLHF.

This clonotype was seen a handful of times. The gene calls are TRBV5-1 and TRBJ2-3; either TRBD1 or TRBD2 may fit D (6 bases each). CDR1 is SGHRS and CDR2 is YFSETQ in the germline V gene. CDR3 size: 14 residues. Trimming removed 4 bases at V and 8 bases at J, with 17 bases between. CDR3 sequence (DNA): TGCGCCAGCAGCGACGGGACAAACGGGGGTACGCAGTATTTT. Amino acids: CASSDGTNGGTQYF.